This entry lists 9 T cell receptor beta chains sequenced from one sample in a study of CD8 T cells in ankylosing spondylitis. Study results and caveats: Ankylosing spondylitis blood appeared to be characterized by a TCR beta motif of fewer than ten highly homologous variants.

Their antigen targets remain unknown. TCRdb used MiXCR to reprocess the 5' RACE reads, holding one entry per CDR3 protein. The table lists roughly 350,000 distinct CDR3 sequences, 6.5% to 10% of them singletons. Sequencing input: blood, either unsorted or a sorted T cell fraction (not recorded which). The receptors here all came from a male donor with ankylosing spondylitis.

The CDR3 coding sequence is TGTGCCAGCAGCCAAGCACGCGATGAGCAGTTCTTC. The encoded protein is CASSQARDEQFF. The chain links TRBV4-2 to TRBJ2-1, with no clear D. The V and J ends lost 1 base and 8 bases respectively, with 6 bases between them. Germline CDR1 reads LGHNA; CDR2 reads YNFKEQ. The CDR3 is 12 residues long.

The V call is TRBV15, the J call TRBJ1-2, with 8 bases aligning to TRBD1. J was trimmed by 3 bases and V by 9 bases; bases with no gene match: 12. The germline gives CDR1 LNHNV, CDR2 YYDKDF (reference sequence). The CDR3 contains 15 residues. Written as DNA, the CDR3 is TGTGCCACGGAAATAGACAGGGGAATGGACTATGGCTACACCTTC. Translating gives CATEIDRGMDYGYTF.

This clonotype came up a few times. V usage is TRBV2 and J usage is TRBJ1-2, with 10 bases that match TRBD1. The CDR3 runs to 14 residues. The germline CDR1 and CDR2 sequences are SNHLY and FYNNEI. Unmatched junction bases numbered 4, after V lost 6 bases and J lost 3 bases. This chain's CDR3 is CASSPGTGDYGYTF. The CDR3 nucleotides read TGTGCCAGCAGCCCCGGGACAGGGGACTATGGCTACACCTTC.

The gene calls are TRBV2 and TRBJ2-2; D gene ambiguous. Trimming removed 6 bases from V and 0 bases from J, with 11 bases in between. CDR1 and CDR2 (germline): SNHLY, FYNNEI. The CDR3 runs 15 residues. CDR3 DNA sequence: TGTGCCAGCAGGCCCCAGCTAACGAACACCGGGGAGCTGTTTTTT. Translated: CASRPQLTNTGELFF. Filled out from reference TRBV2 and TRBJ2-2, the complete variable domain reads EPEVTQTPSHQVTQMGQEVILRCVPISNHLYFYWYRQILGQKVEFLVSFYNNEISEKSEIFDDQFSVERPDGSNFTLKIRSTKLEDSAMYFCASRPQLTNTGELFFGEGSRLTVL.

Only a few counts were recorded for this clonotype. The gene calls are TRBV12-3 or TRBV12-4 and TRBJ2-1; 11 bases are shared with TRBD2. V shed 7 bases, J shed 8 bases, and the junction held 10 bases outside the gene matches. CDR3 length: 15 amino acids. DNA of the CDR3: TGTGCCAGCACTATGCTAGCGGGAGGTCGGGATGAGCAGTTCTTC. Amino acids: CASTMLAGGRDEQFF.

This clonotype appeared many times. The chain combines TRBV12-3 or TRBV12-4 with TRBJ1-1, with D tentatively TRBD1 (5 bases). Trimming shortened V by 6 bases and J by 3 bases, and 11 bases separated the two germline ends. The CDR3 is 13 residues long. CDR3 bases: TGTGCCAGCAGCCGAACGGGGGACACTGAAGCTTTCTTT. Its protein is CASSRTGDTEAFF.

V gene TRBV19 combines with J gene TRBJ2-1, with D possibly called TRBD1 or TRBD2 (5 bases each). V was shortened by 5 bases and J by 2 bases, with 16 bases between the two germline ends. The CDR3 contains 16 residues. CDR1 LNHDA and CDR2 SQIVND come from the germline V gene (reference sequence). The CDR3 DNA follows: TGTGCCAGTAGTCCTGGACTTAGGGGAACCTACAATGAGCAGTTCTTC. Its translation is CASSPGLRGTYNEQFF.

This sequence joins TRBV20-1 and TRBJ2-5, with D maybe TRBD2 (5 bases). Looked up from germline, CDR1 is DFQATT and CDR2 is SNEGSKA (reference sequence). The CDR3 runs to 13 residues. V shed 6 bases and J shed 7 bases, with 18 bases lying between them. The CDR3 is CSAPAGHGRTQYF. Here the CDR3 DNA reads TGCAGTGCCCCGGCGGGTCACGGCCGGACCCAGTACTTC.

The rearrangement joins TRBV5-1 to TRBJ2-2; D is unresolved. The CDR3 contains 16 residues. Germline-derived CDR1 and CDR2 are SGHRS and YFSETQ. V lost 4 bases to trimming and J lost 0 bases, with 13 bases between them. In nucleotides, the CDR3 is TGCGCCAGCAGCGGAACTGGACGTTCGAACACCGGGGAGCTGTTTTTT. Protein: CASSGTGRSNTGELFF.